This T cell receptor beta chain was identified during a study of blood T cell repertoires in COVID-19. CDR3 size: 13 residues. V gave up 6 bases and J gave up 6 bases, with 15 bases separating them. Original methodology: Reference gene primer amplification yielded estimated nucleated cell counts. Repertoires were generated with immunoSEQ multiplex PCR, while TCRdb's copy carries only in-frame clones and drops some. V, J and clone size are those of that table, while D and trimming were read from the DNA. The sample lists about 400,000 clones; 70% to 90% were seen once. This TCR derives from a woman aged 18-30 years with acute COVID-19. Sequencing input: PBMCs or T cells enriched from blood (not recorded which). The chain links TRBV12-3 or TRBV12-4 to TRBJ2-7; TRBD1 is a possible D gene (6 bases). The CDR3 nucleotides are TGTGCCAGCAGCCTGGACCGACAGGCCGAGCAGTACTTC. It translates to CASSLDRQAEQYF.